The following is a T cell receptor (beta chain) sequence with its context. The antigen remains unidentified. This record belongs to a study of shared clonotypes between healthy human individuals. Produced via immunoSEQ multiplex PCR; TCRdb's table is partial and in-frame only. The table lists about 1.4 million clones, roughly 96% of them singletons. Germline V gives CDR1 GTSNPN, CDR2 SVGIG (reference sequence). The J segment lost 4 bases and the V segment lost 2 bases, leaving 5 bases of the junction unmatched. The CDR3 runs 14 residues. General study points: Measured sharing among donors was expected to vary with sequencing depth. Non-shared clonotypes had lower generation probabilities than those shared by all four donors. Between a handful of donors, naive CD4 clonotypes were shared at a level of approximately 5%.

Input material: naive CD4+ T cells sorted from blood. The sample's subset: CD45RA+ positively selected. The rearrangement joins TRBV30 to TRBJ1-2, with 9 positions matching TRBD1. This TCR was recovered from a man aged 25-40 years in good health. This CDR3 reads CAWSRTGAFYGYTF. DNA for the CDR3: TGTGCCTGGAGTAGGACAGGGGCATTCTATGGCTACACCTTC.